The rows below give T cell receptor beta chains drawn from one sample of a study of cytomegalovirus exposure and HLA in healthy donors. The table came from immunoSEQ multiplex PCR; TCRdb's copy has only in-frame clones and leaves some out. The table shows over 85,000 clones, with approximately 90% occurring only once. The specimen was PBMCs. Receptors were obtained from a woman aged 25 to 39 in good health and CMV-seropositive. Each CDR3 is given with its conserved first and last residue. A D gene is named only where the DNA matches it firmly.

cdr3_aa	d_call	cdr3_length	j_call	v_call
CASSLGRGEQFF	.	12	TRBJ2-1	TRBV5-6
CASSLGLATTDTQYF	TRBD2	15	TRBJ2-3	TRBV5-1
CAWSSTSGDNEQFF	TRBD2	14	TRBJ2-1	TRBV30
CATSREFLPGFDTEAFF	.	17	TRBJ1-1	TRBV15
CASSLYDRAYEQYF	TRBD1	14	TRBJ2-7	TRBV18
CASSYDRGFWYEQYF	TRBD1	15	TRBJ2-7	TRBV5-5
CASSSQAGSSYEQYF	.	15	TRBJ2-7	TRBV28
CASSSPLTSGPSTDTQYF	TRBD2	18	TRBJ2-3	TRBV2
CASSTGSGETQYF	.	13	TRBJ2-5	TRBV5-6
CASSVTSGIAYEQYF	TRBD2	15	TRBJ2-7	TRBV7-2
CASSQGETGELFF	.	13	TRBJ2-2	TRBV4-2
CATYTTQGPHYEQYF	.	15	TRBJ2-7	TRBV10-3
CATGLPYNEQFF	.	12	TRBJ2-1	TRBV10-3
CASSFGQGAGGYTF	TRBD1	14	TRBJ1-2	TRBV7-9
CASSQGYQPQHF	.	12	TRBJ1-5	TRBV19
CASSIKASGRTTYNEQFF	TRBD2	18	TRBJ2-1	TRBV7-6
CSALGHTEAFF	.	11	TRBJ1-1	TRBV20-1
CASRGQIRNEQFF	TRBD1	13	TRBJ2-1	TRBV5-1
CTSSQDIPSYGYTF	.	14	TRBJ1-2	TRBV1
CASSRTGTTDTQYF	.	14	TRBJ2-3	TRBV6-1
CASSYSGGEGEKLFF	.	15	TRBJ1-4	TRBV6-5
CASSRESYEQYF	.	12	TRBJ2-7	TRBV13
CASSLLPSNTEAFF	.	14	TRBJ1-1	TRBV5-1
CAITVRGELFF	.	11	TRBJ2-2	TRBV10-3
CASSRGSSYNEQFF	.	14	TRBJ2-1	TRBV6-5
CASSLDRGGGQPQHF	TRBD1	15	TRBJ1-5	TRBV28
CASRLTGQENSPLHF	.	15	TRBJ1-6	TRBV6-1
CASSSHPSGSPSYEQYF	TRBD2	17	TRBJ2-7	TRBV27
CASSLIAGGLLETQYF	TRBD2	16	TRBJ2-5	TRBV7-6
CASRQSNQPQHF	.	12	TRBJ1-5	TRBV19
CAWSVGGVDSPLHF	.	14	TRBJ1-6	TRBV30
CAIITPGQDYEQYF	TRBD1	14	TRBJ2-7	TRBV10-3
CASSHPMRRAYTGELFF	.	17	TRBJ2-2	TRBV4-1
CASSPDRTNTGELFF	TRBD1	15	TRBJ2-2	TRBV18
CASSGTGRANYGYTF	TRBD1	15	TRBJ1-2	TRBV5-4
CASSIAQDRSHEQYF	TRBD1	15	TRBJ2-7	TRBV19
CASSVGSGNQPQHF	.	14	TRBJ1-5	TRBV9
CASSSLQGASYNEQFF	TRBD1	16	TRBJ2-1	TRBV13
CAWSVHWTSDNEQFF	TRBD2	15	TRBJ2-1	TRBV30
CAWSANEQFF	.	10	TRBJ2-1	TRBV30
CASGRGDVLFF	TRBD2	11	TRBJ2-2	TRBV25-1
CASSDRVGGDTQYF	.	14	TRBJ2-3	TRBV6-5
CASSPPGGEQYF	TRBD1	12	TRBJ2-7	TRBV28
CASSQEQGRQYF	.	12	TRBJ2-7	TRBV14
CASSWGTSGDTDTQYF	TRBD2	16	TRBJ2-3	TRBV5-1
CASSLGRGVVNEQFF	TRBD2	15	TRBJ2-1	TRBV5-1
CASSSDGTDAYEQYF	TRBD1	15	TRBJ2-7	TRBV11-2
CASSFHRETQYF	.	12	TRBJ2-5	TRBV7-2
CASSRSLNTGELFF	.	14	TRBJ2-2	TRBV6-5
CASSFRAGARQETQYF	TRBD2	16	TRBJ2-5	TRBV5-6
CASKSPGQGEDF	TRBD1	12	TRBJ2-7	TRBV28
CASSQVLAGGHEQFF	TRBD2	15	TRBJ2-1	TRBV4-3
CASSVATLGANEQFF	.	15	TRBJ2-1	TRBV9
CASSSETGVGTGELFF	.	16	TRBJ2-2	TRBV5-5
CASSLTQPQETQYF	.	14	TRBJ2-5	TRBV5-1
CASSQDRGFTGELFF	.	15	TRBJ2-2	TRBV4-1
CASSQGFF	.	8	TRBJ2-1	TRBV7-9
CAISVLAGAADTQYF	TRBD2	15	TRBJ2-3	TRBV10-3
CASSPNSAGYEQYF	.	14	TRBJ2-7	TRBV4-3
CASSLHGAYEQYF	.	13	TRBJ2-7	TRBV28